This T cell receptor (beta chain) was retrieved from a study of cytomegalovirus exposure and HLA in healthy donors. Note on this clone: Its antigen is not identified.

Germline CDR1 MNHEY, CDR2 SMNVEV (reference sequence). The CDR3 has 15 residues. Repertoires were generated with immunoSEQ multiplex PCR, while TCRdb's copy carries only in-frame clones and drops some. The sample lists around 300,000 clones; approximately 88% were seen once. General observations from the study: That first-cohort TCR clusters tended to co-occur in the approximately 110 validation repertoires was found in a later analysis.

These donors were members of the approximately 110-subject validation cohort, a group separate from the approximately 620-subject first cohort. The sequence derives from a young man in good health and CMV-seronegative. The sample was PBMCs. The gene calls are TRBV27 and TRBJ2-3; D remains unclear. CDR3 residues: CGTHWLNASTDTQYF. CDR3 DNA: TGTGGAACCCACTGGTTAAATGCTAGCACAGATACGCAGTATTTT.